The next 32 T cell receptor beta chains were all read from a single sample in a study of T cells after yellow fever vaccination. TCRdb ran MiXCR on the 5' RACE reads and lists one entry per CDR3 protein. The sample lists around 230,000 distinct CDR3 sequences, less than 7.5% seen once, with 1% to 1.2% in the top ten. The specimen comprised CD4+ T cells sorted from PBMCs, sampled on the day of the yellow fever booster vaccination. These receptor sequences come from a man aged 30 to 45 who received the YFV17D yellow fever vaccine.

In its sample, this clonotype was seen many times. CDR3 in amino acids: CASSPGRPNSPLHF. DNA for the CDR3: TGTGCCAGCAGCCCGGGGCGGCCCAATTCACCCCTCCACTTT. The V call is TRBV3-1, the J call TRBJ1-6; D perhaps matches TRBD1 (5 bases). Trimming cost V 4 bases and J 7 bases, with 11 bases left between them. From germline, CDR1 is LGHDT and CDR2 YNNKEL (reference sequence). The CDR3 covers 14 residues.

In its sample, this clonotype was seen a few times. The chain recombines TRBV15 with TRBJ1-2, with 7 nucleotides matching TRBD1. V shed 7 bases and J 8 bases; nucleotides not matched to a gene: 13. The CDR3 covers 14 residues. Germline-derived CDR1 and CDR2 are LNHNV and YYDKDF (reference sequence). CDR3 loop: CATTQGGSSSGYTF. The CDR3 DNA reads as TGTGCCACCACCCAGGGGGGTTCGTCTTCGGGCTACACCTTC.

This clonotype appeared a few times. CDR3 sequence reads: CASSLGSVFPYEQYF. In DNA form, the CDR3 reads TGTGCCAGCAGCTTAGGTTCGGTTTTTCCCTACGAGCAGTACTTC. The rearrangement links TRBV7-8 to TRBJ2-7; D is undetermined. CDR3 length: 15 residues. V dropped 1 base and J dropped 2 bases, with 12 bases sitting between them. The germline V gene encodes CDR1 SGHVS and CDR2 FQNEAQ.

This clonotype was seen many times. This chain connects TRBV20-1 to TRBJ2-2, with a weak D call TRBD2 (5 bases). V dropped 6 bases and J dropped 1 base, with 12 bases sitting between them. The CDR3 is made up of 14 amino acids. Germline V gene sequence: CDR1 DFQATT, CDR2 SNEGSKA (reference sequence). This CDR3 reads CSAKGSENTGELFF. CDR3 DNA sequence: TGCAGTGCAAAGGGTAGCGAGAACACCGGGGAGCTGTTTTTT.

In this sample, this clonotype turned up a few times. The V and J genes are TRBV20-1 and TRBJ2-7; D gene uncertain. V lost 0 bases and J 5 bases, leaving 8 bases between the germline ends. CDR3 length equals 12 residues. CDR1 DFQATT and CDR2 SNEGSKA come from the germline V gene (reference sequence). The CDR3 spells CSARDGLNEQYF. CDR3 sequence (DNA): TGCAGTGCTAGAGATGGATTGAACGAGCAGTACTTC.

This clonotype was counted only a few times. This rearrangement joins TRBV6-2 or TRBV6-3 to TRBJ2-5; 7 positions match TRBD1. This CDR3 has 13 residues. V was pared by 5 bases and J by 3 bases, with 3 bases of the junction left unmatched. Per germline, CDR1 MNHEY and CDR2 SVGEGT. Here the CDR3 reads CASSADRKETQYF. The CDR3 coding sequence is TGTGCCAGCAGTGCGGACAGGAAAGAGACCCAGTACTTC.

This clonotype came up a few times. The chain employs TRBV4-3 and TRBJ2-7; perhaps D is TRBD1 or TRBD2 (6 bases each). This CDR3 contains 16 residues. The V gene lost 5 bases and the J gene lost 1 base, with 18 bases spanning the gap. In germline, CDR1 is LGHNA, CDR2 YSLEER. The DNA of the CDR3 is TGCGCCAGCAGCAAAAGGGGGGCGTCGGGGTCCTACGAGCAGTACTTC. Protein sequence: CASSKRGASGSYEQYF.

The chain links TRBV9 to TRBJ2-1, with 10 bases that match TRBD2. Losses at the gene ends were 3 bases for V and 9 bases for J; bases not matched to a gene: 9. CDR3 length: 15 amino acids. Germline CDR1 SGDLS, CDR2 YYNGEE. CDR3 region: CASSARPSGSSEQFF. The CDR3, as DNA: TGTGCCAGCAGCGCCCGTCCTAGCGGGAGCTCTGAGCAGTTCTTC. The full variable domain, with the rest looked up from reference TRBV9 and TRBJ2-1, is DSGVTQTPKHLITATGQRVTLRCSPRSGDLSVYWYQQSLDQGLQFLIQYYNGEERAKGNILERFSAQQFPDLHSELNLSSLELGDSALYFCASSARPSGSSEQFFGPGTRLTVL.

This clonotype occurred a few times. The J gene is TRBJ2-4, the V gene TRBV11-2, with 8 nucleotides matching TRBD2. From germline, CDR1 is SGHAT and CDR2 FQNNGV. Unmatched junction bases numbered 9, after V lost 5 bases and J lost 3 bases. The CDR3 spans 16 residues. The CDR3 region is CASSPGLATVKNIQYF. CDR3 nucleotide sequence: TGTGCCAGCAGCCCCGGACTAGCAACTGTCAAAAACATTCAGTACTTC.

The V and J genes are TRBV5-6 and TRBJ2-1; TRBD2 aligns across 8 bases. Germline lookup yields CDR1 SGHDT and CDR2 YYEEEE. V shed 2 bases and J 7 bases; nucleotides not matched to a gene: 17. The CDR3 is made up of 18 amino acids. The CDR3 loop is CASSFFGRALGIRNEQFF. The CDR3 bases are TGTGCCAGCAGCTTTTTCGGGAGGGCCCTGGGGATACGGAATGAGCAGTTCTTC.

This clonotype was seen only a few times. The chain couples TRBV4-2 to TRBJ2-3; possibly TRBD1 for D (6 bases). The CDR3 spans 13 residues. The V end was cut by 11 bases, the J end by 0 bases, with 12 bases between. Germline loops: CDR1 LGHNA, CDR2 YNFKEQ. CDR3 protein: CAVGGASTDTQYF. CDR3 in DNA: TGTGCCGTAGGGGGAGCTAGCACAGATACGCAGTATTTT.

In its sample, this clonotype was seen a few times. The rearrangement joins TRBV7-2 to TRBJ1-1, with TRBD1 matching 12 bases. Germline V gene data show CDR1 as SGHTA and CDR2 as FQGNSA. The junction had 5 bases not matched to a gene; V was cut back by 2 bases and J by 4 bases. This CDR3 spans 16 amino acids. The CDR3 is CASSLTGTGGFTEAFF. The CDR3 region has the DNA TGTGCCAGCAGCTTAACCGGGACAGGGGGCTTCACTGAAGCTTTCTTT.

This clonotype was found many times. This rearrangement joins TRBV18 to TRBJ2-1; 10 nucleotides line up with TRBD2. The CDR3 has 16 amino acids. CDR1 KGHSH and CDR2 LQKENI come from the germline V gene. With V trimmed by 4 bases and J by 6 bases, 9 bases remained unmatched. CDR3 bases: TGTGCCAGCTCACAAGCGGGAGGGGGCGACGGCAATGAGCAGTTCTTC. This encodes CASSQAGGGDGNEQFF.

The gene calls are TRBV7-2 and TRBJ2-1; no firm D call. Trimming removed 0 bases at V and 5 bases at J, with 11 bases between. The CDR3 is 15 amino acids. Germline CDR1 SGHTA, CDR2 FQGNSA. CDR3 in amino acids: CASSLARTPNNEQFF. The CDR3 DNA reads TGTGCCAGCAGCTTAGCGAGAACTCCAAACAATGAGCAGTTCTTC.

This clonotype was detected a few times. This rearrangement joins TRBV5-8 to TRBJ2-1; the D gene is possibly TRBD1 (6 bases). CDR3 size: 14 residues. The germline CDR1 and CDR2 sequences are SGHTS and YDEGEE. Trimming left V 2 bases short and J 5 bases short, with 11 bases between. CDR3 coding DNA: TGTGCCAGCAGCTTAGAATACAGGGACAATGAGCAGTTCTTC. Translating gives CASSLEYRDNEQFF.

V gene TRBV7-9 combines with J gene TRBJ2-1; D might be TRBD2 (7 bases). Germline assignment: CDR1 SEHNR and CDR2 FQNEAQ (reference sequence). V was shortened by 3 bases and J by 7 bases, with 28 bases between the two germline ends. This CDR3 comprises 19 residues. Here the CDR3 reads CASSFGGRVWRDRRNEQFF. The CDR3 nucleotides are TGTGCCAGCAGCTTCGGGGGGCGGGTATGGCGGGATAGGAGGAATGAGCAGTTCTTC.

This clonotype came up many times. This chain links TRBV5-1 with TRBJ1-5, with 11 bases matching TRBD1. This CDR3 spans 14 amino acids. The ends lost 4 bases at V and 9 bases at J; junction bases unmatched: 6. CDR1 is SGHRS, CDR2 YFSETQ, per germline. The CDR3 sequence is CASSEAGQGVPQHF. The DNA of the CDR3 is TGCGCCAGCAGCGAGGCGGGACAGGGGGTGCCCCAGCATTTT.

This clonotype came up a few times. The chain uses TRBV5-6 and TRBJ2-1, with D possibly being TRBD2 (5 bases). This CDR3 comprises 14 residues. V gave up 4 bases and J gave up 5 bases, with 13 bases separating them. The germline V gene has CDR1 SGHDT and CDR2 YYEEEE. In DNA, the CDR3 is TGTGCCAGCAGCGCGCCGGGATCGGACAATGAGCAGTTCTTC. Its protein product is CASSAPGSDNEQFF.

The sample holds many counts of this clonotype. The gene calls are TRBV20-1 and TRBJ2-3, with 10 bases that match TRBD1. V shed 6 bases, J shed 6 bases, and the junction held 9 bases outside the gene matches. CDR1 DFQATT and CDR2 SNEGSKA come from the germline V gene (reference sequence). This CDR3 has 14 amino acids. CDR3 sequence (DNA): TGCAGTGCGCCCCGGGACAGGGGTTTGGATACGCAGTATTTT. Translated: CSAPRDRGLDTQYF.

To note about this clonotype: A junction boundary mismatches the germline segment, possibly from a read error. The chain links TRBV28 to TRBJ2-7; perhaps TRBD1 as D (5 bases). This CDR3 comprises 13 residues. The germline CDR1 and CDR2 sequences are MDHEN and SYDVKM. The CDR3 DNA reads TGTGCCAGCAGTGGCGGACACCACTACGACCAGTACTTC. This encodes CASSGGHHYDQYF.

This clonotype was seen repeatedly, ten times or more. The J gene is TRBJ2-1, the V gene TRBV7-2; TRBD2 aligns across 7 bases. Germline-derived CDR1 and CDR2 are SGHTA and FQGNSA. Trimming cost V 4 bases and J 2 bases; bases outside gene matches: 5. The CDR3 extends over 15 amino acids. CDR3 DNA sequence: TGTGCCAGCAGCTCCGCTAGCGGACCCTACAATGAGCAGTTCTTC. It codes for CASSSASGPYNEQFF.

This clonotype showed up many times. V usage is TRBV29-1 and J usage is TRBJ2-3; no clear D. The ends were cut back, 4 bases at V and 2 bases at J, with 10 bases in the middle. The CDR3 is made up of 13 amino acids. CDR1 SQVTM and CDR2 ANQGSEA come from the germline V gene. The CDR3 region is CSVVSWDTDTQYF. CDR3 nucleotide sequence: TGCAGCGTTGTTAGCTGGGACACAGATACGCAGTATTTT.

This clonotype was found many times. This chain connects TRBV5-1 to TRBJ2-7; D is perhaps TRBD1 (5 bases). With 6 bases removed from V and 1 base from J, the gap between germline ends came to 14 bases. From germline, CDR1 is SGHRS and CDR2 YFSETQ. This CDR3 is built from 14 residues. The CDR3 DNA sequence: TGCGCCAGCAACGAAGGGCCAGGGTCCTACGAGCAGTACTTC. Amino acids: CASNEGPGSYEQYF.

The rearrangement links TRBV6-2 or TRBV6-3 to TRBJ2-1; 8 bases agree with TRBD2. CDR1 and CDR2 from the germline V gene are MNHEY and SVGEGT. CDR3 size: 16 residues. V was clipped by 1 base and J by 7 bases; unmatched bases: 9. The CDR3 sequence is CASSYLGAGGRNEQFF. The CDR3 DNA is TGTGCCAGCAGTTACTTAGGGGCGGGAGGACGGAATGAGCAGTTCTTC.

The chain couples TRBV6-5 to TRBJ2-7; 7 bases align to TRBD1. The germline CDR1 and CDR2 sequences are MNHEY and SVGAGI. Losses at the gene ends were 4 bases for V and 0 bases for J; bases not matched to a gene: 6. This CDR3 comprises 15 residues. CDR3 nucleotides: TGTGCCAGCAGTTGGGGACAGCTGAGCTCCTACGAGCAGTACTTC. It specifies CASSWGQLSSYEQYF.

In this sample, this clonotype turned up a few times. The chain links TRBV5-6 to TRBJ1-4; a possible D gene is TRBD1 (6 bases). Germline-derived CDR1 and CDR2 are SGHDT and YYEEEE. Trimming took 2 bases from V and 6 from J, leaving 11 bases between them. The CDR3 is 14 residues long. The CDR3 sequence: CASSFWTADEKLFF. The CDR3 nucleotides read TGTGCCAGCAGCTTTTGGACAGCCGATGAAAAACTGTTTTTT.

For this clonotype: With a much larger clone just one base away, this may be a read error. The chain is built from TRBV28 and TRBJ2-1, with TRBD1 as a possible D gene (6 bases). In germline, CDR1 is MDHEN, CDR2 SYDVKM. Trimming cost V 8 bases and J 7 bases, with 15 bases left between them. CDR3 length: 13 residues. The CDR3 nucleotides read TGTGCCAGCCGTACAGGGTTTGGTAATGAGCAGTTCTTC. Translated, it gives CASRTGFGNEQFF.

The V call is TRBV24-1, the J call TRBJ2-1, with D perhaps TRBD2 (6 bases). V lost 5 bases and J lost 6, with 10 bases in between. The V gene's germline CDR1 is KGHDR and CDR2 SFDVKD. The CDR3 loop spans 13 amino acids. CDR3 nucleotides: TGTGCCACCAGTGGTCCCGGGGGCAATGAGCAGTTCTTC. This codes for CATSGPGGNEQFF.

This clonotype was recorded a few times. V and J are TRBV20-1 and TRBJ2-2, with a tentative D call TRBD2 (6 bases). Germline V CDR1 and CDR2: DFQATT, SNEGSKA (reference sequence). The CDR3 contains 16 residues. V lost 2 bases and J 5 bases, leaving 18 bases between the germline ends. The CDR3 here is CSARPQPKAGTGELFF. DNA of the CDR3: TGCAGTGCTAGACCCCAACCTAAGGCGGGGACCGGGGAGCTGTTTTTT.

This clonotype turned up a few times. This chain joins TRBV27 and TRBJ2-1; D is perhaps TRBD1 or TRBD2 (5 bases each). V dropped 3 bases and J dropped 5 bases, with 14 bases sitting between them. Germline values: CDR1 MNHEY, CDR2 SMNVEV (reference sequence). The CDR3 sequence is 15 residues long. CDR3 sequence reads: CASSLTKGRNNEQFF. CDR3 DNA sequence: TGTGCCAGCAGTTTGACCAAGGGGAGAAACAATGAGCAGTTCTTC.

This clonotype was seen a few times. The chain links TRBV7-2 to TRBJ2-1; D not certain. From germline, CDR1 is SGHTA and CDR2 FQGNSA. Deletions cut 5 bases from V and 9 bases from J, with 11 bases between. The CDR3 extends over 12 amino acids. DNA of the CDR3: TGTGCCAGCAGCCAGGCTCAGAGTGAGCAGTTCTTC. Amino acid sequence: CASSQAQSEQFF.

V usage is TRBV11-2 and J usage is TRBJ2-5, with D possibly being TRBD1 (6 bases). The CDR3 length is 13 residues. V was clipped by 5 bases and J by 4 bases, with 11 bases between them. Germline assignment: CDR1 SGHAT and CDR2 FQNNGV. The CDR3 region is CASSPQGIETQYF. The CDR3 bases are TGTGCCAGCAGCCCACAGGGAATAGAGACCCAGTACTTC. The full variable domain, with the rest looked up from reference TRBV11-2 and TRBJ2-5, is EAGVAQSPRYKIIEKRQSVAFWCNPISGHATLYWYQQILGQGPKLLIQFQNNGVVDDSQLPKDRFSAERLKGVDSTLKIQPAKLEDSAVYLCASSPQGIETQYFGPGTRLLVL.